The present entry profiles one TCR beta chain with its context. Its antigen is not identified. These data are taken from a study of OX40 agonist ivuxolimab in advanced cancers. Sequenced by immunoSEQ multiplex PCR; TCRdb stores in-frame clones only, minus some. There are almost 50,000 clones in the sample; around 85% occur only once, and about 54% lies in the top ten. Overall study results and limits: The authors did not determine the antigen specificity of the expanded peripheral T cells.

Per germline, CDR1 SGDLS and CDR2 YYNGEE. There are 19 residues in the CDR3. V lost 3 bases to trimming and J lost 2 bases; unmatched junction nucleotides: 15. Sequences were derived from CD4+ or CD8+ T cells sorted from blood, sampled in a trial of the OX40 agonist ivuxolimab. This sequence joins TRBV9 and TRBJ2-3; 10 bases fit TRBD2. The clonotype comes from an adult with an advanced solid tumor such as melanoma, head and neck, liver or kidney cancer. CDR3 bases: TGTGCCAGCAGCGCAGGTCGGGCTAGCGGGAGCATGCTCACAGATACGCAGTATTTT. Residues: CASSAGRASGSMLTDTQYF. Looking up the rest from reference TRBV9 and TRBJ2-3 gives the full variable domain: DSGVTQTPKHLITATGQRVTLRCSPRSGDLSVYWYQQSLDQGLQFLIQYYNGEERAKGNILERFSAQQFPDLHSELNLSSLELGDSALYFCASSAGRASGSMLTDTQYFGPGTRLTVL.